This entry concerns a single T cell receptor beta chain. The record originates from a study of technical replicates of blood from a few donors. V was clipped by 4 bases and J by 2 bases; unmatched bases: 4. CDR1 and CDR2 (germline): MNHEY, SVGAGI. The length of the CDR3 is 14 residues. Repertoires were generated with immunoSEQ multiplex PCR, while TCRdb's copy carries only in-frame clones and drops some. There are under 100,000 clones in the sample; around 96% occur only once, and approximately 0.3% lies in the top ten. The sample taken for sequencing was T cells isolated from PBMCs. The clonotype was recovered from a human donor in good health. The V gene is TRBV6-5, the J gene TRBJ2-7; TRBD1 matches 8 bases. The DNA for the CDR3 is TGTGCCAGCAGTTTGACAGGGGAAACCTACGAGCAGTACTTC. This encodes CASSLTGETYEQYF.